Presented here are 8 T cell receptor beta chains from one specimen sequenced in a study of T cells in Graves' hyperthyroidism and ophthalmopathy. TCR beta CDR3 regions were amplified from RNA transcripts. HTBI primers were used for first-round RT-PCR of the TCR CDR3. Via MiXCR, TCRdb re-called the multiplex PCR reads, giving one row per CDR3 protein. The sample has about 410,000 distinct CDR3 sequences, roughly 14% seen once; the top ten hold roughly an eighth. The sample was blood. All receptors come from a man aged 18 to 35 with Graves' ophthalmopathy.

CDR3 DNA sequence: TGCAGTGCTGATAGCGGGAGTTACGAGCAGTACTTC. As protein: CSADSGSYEQYF. V and J are TRBV20-1 and TRBJ2-7; 9 positions match TRBD2. The CDR3 runs 12 residues. Trimming removed 5 bases from V and 4 bases from J; junction bases left unmatched: 3. CDR1 and CDR2 (germline): DFQATT, SNEGSKA (reference sequence).

This clonotype was counted at least ten times. The genes are TRBV27 and TRBJ2-1; 9 bases are shared with TRBD2. The CDR3 has 15 amino acids. Germline-derived CDR1 and CDR2 are MNHEY and SMNVEV (reference sequence). With V trimmed by 2 bases and J by 4 bases, 3 bases remained unmatched. CDR3 sequence: CASSLLLAGYNEQFF. For the CDR3, the DNA is TGTGCCAGCAGTTTACTCCTAGCGGGATACAATGAGCAGTTCTTC.

The V and J genes are TRBV4-1 and TRBJ2-5; D gene uncertain. The CDR3 runs 14 residues. Between the trimmed V and J ends, which lost 1 base and 3 bases, there was a span of 9 bases. Germline V gives CDR1 MGHRA, CDR2 YSYEKL. CDR3 in amino acids: CASSQGGTKETQYF. In nucleotides, the CDR3 is TGCGCCAGCAGCCAAGGAGGAACAAAAGAGACCCAGTACTTC.

The table lists this clonotype with many counts. V usage is TRBV5-1 and J usage is TRBJ1-2; 11 bases align to TRBD1. The CDR3 spans 15 residues. Germline CDR1 is SGHRS and CDR2 is YFSETQ. J was trimmed by 4 bases and V by 4 bases; bases with no gene match: 6. The CDR3 DNA sequence: TGCGCCAGCAGCCAAGGACAGGGGGCTCTCTATGGCTACACCTTC. The encoded protein is CASSQGQGALYGYTF. The entire variable domain, with the rest obtained from reference TRBV5-1 and TRBJ1-2, is as follows: KAGVTQTPRYLIKTRGQQVTLSCSPISGHRSVSWYQQTPGQGLQFLFEYFSETQRNKGNFPGRFSGRQFSNSRSEMNVSTLELGDSALYLCASSQGQGALYGYTFGSGTRLTVV.

In its sample, this clonotype was seen a few times. The chain employs TRBV7-8 and TRBJ2-2; TRBD2 agrees at 13 bases. From germline, CDR1 is SGHVS and CDR2 FQNEAQ. V shed 5 bases and J 7 bases; nucleotides not matched to a gene: 10. This CDR3 is built from 17 residues. CDR3 DNA sequence: TGTGCCAGCAGCCGACGAACTAGCGGGGGGGCCGGCGGGGAGCTGTTTTTT. Translated, it gives CASSRRTSGGAGGELFF.

This clonotype came up many times. This chain links TRBV7-2 with TRBJ2-7, with 10 bases that match TRBD1. CDR1 and CDR2 (germline): SGHTA, FQGNSA. V lost 4 bases and J lost 4; bases outside the gene matches: 4. The CDR3 is 14 amino acids. CDR3 region: CASSSQGQGYEQYF. The CDR3 DNA is TGTGCCAGCAGCTCTCAGGGACAGGGGTACGAGCAGTACTTC.

This clonotype occurred a few times. The CDR3 region is CASSFTGTGVSYEQYF. For the CDR3, the DNA is TGTGCCAGCAGCTTCACCGGGACAGGGGTATCCTACGAGCAGTACTTC. The chain employs TRBV5-5 and TRBJ2-7; 10 nucleotides line up with TRBD1. The junction had 6 bases not matched to a gene; V was cut back by 2 bases and J by 1 base. The CDR3 spans 16 residues. CDR1 and CDR2 from the germline V gene are SGHKS and YYEKEE (reference sequence).

This clonotype was observed many times. The V call is TRBV30, the J call TRBJ1-2; D perhaps matches TRBD1 (5 bases). Germline V CDR1 and CDR2: GTSNPN, SVGIG (reference sequence). V shed 1 base and J shed 4 bases, with 10 bases lying between them. The CDR3 is made up of 13 amino acids. The CDR3 region has the DNA TGTGCCTGGAGTGGACGGACACCCTATGGCTACACCTTC. Translated, it gives CAWSGRTPYGYTF.